The present T cell receptor beta chain was sequenced within a study of blood T cells in healthy people across ages. Whole-study findings and limits: The authors considered diversity estimates from one million T cells to be underestimates. The unsorted PBMCs prevented any conclusive comparison of naive versus antigen-experienced cells. Strong correlation linked observed beta diversity and percent naive T cells.

Concerning this clonotype: No antigen is known for it. One junction end disagrees with the germline gene, perhaps due to a read error.

Isolation recovered at least 6.5 million PBMCs from every sample. Germline assignment: CDR1 SGHVS and CDR2 FQNEAQ. The CDR3 length is 16 residues. Primed by a sample-barcoded 5' primer and a J-beta primer mix, a second PCR proceeded for about 6 to 12 cycles. TCRdb redid the calling of the 5' RACE reads with MiXCR, one entry per CDR3 protein. Among more than 700,000 distinct CDR3 sequences listed, less than 60% were seen once. This chain joins TRBV7-8 and TRBJ2-3; 8 bases fit TRBD1. Sample: blood. The sequence derives from an elderly man in good health. The CDR3 is CASSLGRTGWTDTQYF. The CDR3 DNA reads as TGCGCCAGCAGCTTAGGGCGGACAGGGTGGACAGATACGCAGTATTTT.